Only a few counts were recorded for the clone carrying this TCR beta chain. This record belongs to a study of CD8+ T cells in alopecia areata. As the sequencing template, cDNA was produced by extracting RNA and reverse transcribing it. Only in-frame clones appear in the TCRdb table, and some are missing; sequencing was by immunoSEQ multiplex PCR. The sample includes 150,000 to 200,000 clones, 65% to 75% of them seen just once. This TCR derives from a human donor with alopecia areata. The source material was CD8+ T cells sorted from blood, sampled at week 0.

The CDR3 coding sequence is TGTGCCACCAGCGACAGGGTGTACACCGGGGAGCTGTTTTTT. Translation: CATSDRVYTGELFF. This chain joins TRBV6-5 and TRBJ2-2; 7 bases agree with TRBD1. The CDR3 covers 14 residues. With V trimmed by 10 bases and J by 3 bases, 8 bases remained unmatched. Germline V gene data show CDR1 as MNHEY and CDR2 as SVGAGI.